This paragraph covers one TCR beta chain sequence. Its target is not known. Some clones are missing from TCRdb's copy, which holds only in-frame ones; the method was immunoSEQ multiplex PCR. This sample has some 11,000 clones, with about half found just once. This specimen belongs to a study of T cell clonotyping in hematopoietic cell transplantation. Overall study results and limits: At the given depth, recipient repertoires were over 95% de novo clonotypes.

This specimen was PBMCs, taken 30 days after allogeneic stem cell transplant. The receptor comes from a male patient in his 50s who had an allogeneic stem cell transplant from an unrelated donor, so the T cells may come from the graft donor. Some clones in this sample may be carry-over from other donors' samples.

The CDR3 is CASSFGRNAETQYF. The CDR3 DNA reads as TGTGCCAGCAGCTTCGGTCGCAATGCAGAGACCCAGTACTTC. This sequence joins TRBV7-9 and TRBJ2-5; the D is unclear. V dropped 3 bases and J dropped 4 bases, with 12 bases sitting between them. There are 14 residues in the CDR3. Germline V gene lookup returns CDR1 SEHNR and CDR2 FQNEAQ (reference sequence).